This T cell receptor beta chain was documented in a study of T cells in Graves' hyperthyroidism and ophthalmopathy. Notes on the study in general: In the blood, most expanded thyroid clonotypes above 0.001 appeared as well.

Researchers amplified the TCR beta CDR3 regions from RNA transcripts. First-round RT-PCR with HTBI primers amplified the TCR CDR3 region. TCRdb fed the multiplex PCR reads into MiXCR, producing one record per CDR3 protein. The sample lists over 650,000 distinct CDR3 sequences; around 17% were seen once. This clonotype was found many times. Its specificity is unknown. A lack of ophthalmopathy progression within 18 months defined stable Graves' hyperthyroidism. The hyperthyroidism patients had all been newly diagnosed, and their disease duration was under 2 months. Their ages ranged from 18 to 65 years. The CDR3 is made up of 16 amino acids. The germline gives CDR1 MNHNS, CDR2 SASEGT. V was pared by 2 bases and J by 6 bases, with 9 bases of the junction left unmatched.

Sample: blood. The J gene is TRBJ2-5, the V gene TRBV6-1, with TRBD2 identical over 10 bases. The source is a young man with Graves' hyperthyroidism. CDR3 nucleotide sequence: TGTGCCAGCAGTGAAAGGGCTAGCGGGAGTGGGAAGACCCAGTACTTC. It specifies CASSERASGSGKTQYF.